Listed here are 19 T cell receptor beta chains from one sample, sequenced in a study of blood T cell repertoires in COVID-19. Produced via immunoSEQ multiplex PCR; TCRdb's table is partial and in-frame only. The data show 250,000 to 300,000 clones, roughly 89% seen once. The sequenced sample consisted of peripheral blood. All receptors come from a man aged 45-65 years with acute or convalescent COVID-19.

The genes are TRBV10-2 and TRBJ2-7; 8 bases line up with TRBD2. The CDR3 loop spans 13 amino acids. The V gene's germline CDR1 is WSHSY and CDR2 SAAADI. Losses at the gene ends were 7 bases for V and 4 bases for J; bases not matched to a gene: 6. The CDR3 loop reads CASTRGGLYEQYF. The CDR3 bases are TGCGCCAGCACCCGGGGGGGCCTATACGAGCAGTACTTC.

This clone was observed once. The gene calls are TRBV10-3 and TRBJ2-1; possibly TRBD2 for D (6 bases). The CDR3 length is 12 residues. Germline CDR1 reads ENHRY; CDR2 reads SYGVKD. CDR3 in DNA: TGTGGGGTTGGGCTAGCGATAAATGAGCAGTTCTTC. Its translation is CGVGLAINEQFF.

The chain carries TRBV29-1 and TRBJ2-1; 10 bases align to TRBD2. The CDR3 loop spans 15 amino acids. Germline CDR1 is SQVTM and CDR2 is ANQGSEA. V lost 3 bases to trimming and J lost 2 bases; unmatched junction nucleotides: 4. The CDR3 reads CSVEGSGGTYNEQFF. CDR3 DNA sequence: TGCAGCGTTGAGGGTAGCGGGGGGACCTACAATGAGCAGTTCTTC.

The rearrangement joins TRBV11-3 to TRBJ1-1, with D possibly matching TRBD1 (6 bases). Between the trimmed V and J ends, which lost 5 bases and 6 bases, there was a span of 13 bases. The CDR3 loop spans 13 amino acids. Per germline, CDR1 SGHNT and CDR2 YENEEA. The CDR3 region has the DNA TGTGCCAGCAGCCCAGGGGATAACGCTGAAGCTTTCTTT. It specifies CASSPGDNAEAFF.

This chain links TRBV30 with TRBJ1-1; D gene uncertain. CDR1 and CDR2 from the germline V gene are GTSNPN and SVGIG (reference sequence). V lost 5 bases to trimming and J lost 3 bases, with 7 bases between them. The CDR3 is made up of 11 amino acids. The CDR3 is CAWGRDTEAFF. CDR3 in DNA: TGTGCCTGGGGACGGGACACTGAAGCTTTCTTT.

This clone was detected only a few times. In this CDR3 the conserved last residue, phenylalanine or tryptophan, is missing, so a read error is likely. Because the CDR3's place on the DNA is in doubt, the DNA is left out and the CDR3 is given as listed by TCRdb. The CDR3 loop is CASSFLDRGWAL. V gene TRBV5-5 combines with J gene TRBJ2-7; whether TRBD1, the table's D call, matches the DNA was not checked. Inclusive of both ends, the CDR3 amounts to 12 amino acids. Germline V gene sequence: CDR1 SGHKS, CDR2 YYEKEE (reference sequence).

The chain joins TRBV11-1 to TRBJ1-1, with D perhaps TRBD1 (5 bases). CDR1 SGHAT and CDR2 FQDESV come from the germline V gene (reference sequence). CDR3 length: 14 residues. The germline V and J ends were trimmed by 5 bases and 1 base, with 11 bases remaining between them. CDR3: CASSQIDRNTEAFF. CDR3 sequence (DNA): TGTGCCAGCAGCCAAATTGACAGGAACACTGAAGCTTTCTTT.

The DNA of the CDR3 is TGTGCCAGCAGCCCAGAACTAGGGCTCTTCGCGAACACCGGGGAGCTGTTTTTT. The encoded protein is CASSPELGLFANTGELFF. This chain uses TRBV4-2 with TRBJ2-2, with D maybe TRBD2 (5 bases). CDR3 length equals 18 residues. CDR1 LGHNA and CDR2 YNFKEQ come from the germline V gene. V was pared by 4 bases and J by 0 bases, with 18 bases between.

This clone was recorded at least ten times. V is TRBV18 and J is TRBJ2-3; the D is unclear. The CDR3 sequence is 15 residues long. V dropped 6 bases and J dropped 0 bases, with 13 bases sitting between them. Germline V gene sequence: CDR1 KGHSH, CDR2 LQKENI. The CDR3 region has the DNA TGTGCCAGCTCGCCGAGCGTGACTAGCACAGATACGCAGTATTTT. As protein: CASSPSVTSTDTQYF.

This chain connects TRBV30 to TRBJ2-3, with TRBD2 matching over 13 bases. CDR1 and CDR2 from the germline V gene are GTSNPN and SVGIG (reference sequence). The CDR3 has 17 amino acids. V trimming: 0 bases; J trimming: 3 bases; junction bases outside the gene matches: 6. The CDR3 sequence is CAWSVDSGLAGTDTQYF. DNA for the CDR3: TGTGCCTGGAGTGTCGATTCGGGACTAGCGGGGACAGATACGCAGTATTTT.

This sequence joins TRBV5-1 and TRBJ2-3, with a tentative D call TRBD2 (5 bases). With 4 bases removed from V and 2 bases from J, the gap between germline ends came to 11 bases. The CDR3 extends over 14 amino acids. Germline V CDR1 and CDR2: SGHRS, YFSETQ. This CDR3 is CASSRTGYTDTQYF. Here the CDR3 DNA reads TGCGCCAGCAGCCGGACGGGATACACAGATACGCAGTATTTT.

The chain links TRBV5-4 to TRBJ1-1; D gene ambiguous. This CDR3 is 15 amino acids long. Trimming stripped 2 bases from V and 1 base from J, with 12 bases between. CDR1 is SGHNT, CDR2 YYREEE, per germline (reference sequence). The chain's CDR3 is CASSFVLHENTEAFF. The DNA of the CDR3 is TGTGCCAGCAGCTTTGTACTTCATGAGAACACTGAAGCTTTCTTT.

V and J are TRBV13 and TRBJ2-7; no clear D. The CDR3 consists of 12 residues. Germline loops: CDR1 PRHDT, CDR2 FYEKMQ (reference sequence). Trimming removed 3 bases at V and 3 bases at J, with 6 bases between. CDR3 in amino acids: CASSLFGYEQYF. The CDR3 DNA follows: TGTGCCAGCAGCTTGTTCGGCTACGAGCAGTACTTC.

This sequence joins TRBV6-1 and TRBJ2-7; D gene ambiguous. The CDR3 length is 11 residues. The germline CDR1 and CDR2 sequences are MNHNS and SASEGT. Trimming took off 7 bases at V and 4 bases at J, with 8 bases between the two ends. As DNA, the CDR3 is TGTGCCAGCACCCTAAATTACGAGCAGTACTTC. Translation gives CASTLNYEQYF.

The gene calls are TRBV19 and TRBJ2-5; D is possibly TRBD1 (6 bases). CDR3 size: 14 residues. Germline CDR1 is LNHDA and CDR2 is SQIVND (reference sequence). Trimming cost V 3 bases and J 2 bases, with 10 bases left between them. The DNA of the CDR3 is TGTGCCAGTAGTATTTTCGGGACACAAGAGACCCAGTACTTC. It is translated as CASSIFGTQETQYF.

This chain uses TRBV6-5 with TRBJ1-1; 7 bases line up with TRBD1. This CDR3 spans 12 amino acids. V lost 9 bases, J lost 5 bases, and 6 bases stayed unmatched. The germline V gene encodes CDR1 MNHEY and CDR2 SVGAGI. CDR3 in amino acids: CASCVQGTEAFF. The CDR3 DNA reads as TGTGCCAGTTGCGTACAGGGGACTGAAGCTTTCTTT.

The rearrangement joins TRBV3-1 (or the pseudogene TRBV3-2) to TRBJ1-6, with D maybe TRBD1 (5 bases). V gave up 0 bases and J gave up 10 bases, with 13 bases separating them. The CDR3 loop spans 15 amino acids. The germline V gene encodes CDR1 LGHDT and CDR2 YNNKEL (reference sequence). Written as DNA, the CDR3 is TGTGCCAGCAGCCAAGAAGGGGTTTTCGGGTCACCCCTCCACTTT. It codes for CASSQEGVFGSPLHF.

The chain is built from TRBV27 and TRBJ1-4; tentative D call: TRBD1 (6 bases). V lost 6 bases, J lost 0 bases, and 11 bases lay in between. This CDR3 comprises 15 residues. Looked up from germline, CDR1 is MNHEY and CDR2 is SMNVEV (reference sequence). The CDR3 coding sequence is TGTGCCAGCAGAAACAGGGTAGCAACTAATGAAAAACTGTTTTTT. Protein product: CASRNRVATNEKLFF.

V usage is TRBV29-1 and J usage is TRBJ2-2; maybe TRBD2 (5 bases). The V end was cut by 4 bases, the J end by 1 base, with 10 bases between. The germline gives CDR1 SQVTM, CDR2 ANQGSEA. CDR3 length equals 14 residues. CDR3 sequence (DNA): TGCAGCGTTGTGCCGGGGATGAACACCGGGGAGCTGTTTTTT. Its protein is CSVVPGMNTGELFF.